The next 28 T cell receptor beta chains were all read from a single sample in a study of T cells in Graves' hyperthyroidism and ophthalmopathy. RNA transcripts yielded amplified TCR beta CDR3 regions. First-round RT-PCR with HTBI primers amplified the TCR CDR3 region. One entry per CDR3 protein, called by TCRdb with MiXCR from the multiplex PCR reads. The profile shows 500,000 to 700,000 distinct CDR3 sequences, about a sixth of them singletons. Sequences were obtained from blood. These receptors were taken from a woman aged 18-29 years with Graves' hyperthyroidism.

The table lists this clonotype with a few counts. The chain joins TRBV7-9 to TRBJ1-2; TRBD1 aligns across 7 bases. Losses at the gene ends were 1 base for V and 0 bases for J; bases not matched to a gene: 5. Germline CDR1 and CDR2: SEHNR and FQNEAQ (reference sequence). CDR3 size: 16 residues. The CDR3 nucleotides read TGTGCCAGCAGCTTAGAGGACAGGCGACCTAACTATGGCTACACCTTC. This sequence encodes CASSLEDRRPNYGYTF.

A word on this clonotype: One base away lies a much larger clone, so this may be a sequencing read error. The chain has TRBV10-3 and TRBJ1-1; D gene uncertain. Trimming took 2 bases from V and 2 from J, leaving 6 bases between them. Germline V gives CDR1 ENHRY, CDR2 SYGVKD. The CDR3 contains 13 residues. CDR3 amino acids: CAISERGNTEAFF. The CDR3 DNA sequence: TGTGCCATCAGTGAGCGGGGAAACACTGAAGCTTTCTTT.

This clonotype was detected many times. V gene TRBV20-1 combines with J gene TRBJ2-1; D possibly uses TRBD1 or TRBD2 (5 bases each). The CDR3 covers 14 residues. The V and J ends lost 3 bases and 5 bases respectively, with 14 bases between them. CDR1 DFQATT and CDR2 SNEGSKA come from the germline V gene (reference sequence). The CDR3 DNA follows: TGCAGTGCTAGTATCGGGACCAGCCACAATGAGCAGTTCTTC. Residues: CSASIGTSHNEQFF.

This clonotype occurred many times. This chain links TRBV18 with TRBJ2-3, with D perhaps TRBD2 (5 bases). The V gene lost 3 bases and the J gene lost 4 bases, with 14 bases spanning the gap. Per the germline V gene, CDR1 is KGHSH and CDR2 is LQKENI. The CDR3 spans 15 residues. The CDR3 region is CASSPRAGEADTQYF. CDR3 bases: TGTGCCAGCTCACCGCGGGCAGGAGAGGCAGATACGCAGTATTTT.

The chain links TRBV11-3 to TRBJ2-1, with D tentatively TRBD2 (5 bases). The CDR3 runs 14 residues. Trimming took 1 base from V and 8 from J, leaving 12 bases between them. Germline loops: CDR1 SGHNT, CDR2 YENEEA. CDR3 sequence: CASSLGTRKDEQFF. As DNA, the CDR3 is TGTGCCAGCAGCTTAGGAACTAGAAAGGATGAGCAGTTCTTC. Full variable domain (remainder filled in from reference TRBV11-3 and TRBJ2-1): EAGVVQSPRYKIIEKKQPVAFWCNPISGHNTLYWYLQNLGQGPELLIRYENEEAVDDSQLPKDRFSAERLKGVDSTLKIQPAELGDSAVYLCASSLGTRKDEQFFGPGTRLTVL.

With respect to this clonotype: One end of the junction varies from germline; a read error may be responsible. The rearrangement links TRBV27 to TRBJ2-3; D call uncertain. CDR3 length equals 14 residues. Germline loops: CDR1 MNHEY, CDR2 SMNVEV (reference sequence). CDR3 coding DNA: TGTGCCGGCAGTGTACGTGGTAGCACAGATACGCAGTATTTT. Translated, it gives CAGSVRGSTDTQYF.

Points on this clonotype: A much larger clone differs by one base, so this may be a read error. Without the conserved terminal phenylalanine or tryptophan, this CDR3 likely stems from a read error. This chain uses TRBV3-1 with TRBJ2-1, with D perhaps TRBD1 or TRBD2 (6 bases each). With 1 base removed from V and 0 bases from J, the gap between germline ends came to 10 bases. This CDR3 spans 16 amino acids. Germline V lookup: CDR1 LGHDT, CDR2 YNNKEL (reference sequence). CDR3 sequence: CASSQVGGSSYNEQFL. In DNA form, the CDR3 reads TGTGCCAGCAGCCAAGTAGGGGGGAGCTCCTACAATGAGCAGTTCCTC.

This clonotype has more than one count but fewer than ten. The CDR3 sequence: CASSYGTVTNEQFF. CDR3 sequence (DNA): TGTGCCAGCAGTTACGGGACGGTTACAAATGAGCAGTTCTTC. The chain carries TRBV6-5 and TRBJ2-1; D is perhaps TRBD1 or TRBD2 (5 bases each). Per germline, CDR1 MNHEY and CDR2 SVGAGI. The CDR3 loop spans 14 amino acids. V shed 2 bases and J shed 7 bases, with 12 bases lying between them.

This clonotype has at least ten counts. The DNA for the CDR3 is TGTGCCAGCACCACCCTGGGGGGCTTCTCCTACAATGAGCAGTTCTTC. Translation gives CASTTLGGFSYNEQFF. The chain carries TRBV12-3 or TRBV12-4 and TRBJ2-1, with D perhaps TRBD1 or TRBD2 (6 bases each). Trimming took 7 bases from V and 0 from J, leaving 16 bases between them. CDR3 length: 16 residues.

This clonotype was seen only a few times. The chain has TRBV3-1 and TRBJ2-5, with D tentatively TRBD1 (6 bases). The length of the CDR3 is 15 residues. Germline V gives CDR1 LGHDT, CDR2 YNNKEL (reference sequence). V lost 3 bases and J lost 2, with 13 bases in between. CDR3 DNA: TGTGCCAGCAGCCAGGGCAGGGGCTTTCAAGAGACCCAGTACTTC. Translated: CASSQGRGFQETQYF.

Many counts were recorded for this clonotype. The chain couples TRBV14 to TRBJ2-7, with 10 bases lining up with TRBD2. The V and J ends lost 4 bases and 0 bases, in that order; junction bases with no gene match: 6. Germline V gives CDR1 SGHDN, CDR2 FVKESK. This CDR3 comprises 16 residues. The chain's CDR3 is CASSRASGSLSYEQYF. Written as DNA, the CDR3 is TGTGCCAGCAGCCGAGCTAGCGGGAGTCTCTCCTACGAGCAGTACTTC.

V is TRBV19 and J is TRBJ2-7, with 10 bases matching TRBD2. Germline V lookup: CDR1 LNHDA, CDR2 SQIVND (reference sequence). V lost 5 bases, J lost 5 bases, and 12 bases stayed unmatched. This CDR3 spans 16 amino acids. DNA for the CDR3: TGTGCCAGTAGTTCAACGTGGGCTAGCGGGAGAAACGAGCAGTACTTC. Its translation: CASSSTWASGRNEQYF.

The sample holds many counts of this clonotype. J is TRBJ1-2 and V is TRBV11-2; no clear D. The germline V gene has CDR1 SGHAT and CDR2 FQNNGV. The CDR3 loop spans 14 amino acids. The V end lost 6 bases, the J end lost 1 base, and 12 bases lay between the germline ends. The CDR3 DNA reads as TGTGCCAGCAGTCTTGAGGGTAGTAACTATGGCTACACCTTC. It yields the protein CASSLEGSNYGYTF.

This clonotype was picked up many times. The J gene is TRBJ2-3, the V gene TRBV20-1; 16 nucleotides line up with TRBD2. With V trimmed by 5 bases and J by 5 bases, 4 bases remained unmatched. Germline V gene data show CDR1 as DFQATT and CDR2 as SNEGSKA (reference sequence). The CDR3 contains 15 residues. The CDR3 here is CSAGTSGGAGDTQYF. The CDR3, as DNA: TGCAGTGCTGGGACTAGCGGGGGGGCCGGAGATACGCAGTATTTT.

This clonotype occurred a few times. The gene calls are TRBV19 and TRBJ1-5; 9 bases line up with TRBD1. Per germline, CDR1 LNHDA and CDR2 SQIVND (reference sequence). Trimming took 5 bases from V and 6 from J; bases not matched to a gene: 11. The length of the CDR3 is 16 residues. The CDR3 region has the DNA TGTGCCAGTAGTCTCCGGGGGGGACAGGGCGGTCAGCCCCAGCATTTT. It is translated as CASSLRGGQGGQPQHF.

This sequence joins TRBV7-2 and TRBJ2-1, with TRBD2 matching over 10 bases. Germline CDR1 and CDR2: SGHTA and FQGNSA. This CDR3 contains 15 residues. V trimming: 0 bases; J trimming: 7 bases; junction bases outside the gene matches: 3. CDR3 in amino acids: CASSLAGAGGNEQFF. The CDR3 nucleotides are TGTGCCAGCAGCTTAGCAGGAGCGGGAGGGAATGAGCAGTTCTTC. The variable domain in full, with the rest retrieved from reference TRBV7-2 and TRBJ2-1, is GAGVSQSPSNKVTEKGKDVELRCDPISGHTALYWYRQSLGQGLEFLIYFQGNSAPDKSGLPSDRFSAERTGGSVSTLTIQRTQQEDSAVYLCASSLAGAGGNEQFFGPGTRLTVL.

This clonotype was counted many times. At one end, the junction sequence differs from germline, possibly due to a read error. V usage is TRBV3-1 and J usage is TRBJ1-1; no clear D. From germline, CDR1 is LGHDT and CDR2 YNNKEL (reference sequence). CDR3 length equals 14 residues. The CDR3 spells CASSQVAGNTEALF. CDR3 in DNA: TGTGCCAGCAGCCAAGTGGCTGGGAACACTGAAGCTCTCTTT.

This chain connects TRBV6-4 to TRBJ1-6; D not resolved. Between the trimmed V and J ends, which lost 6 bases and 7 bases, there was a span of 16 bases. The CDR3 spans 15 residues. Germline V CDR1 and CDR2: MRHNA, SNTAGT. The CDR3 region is CASSLSLSSNSPLHF. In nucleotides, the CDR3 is TGTGCCAGCAGCCTCAGTTTGAGCTCAAATTCACCCCTCCACTTT.

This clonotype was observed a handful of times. The CDR3 coding sequence is TGTGCCAGTAGTATCCATGGGGATAGTATGAACACTGAAGCTTTCTTT. Translating it yields CASSIHGDSMNTEAFF. This chain uses TRBV19 with TRBJ1-1; D remains unclear. The CDR3 loop spans 16 amino acids. V lost 3 bases, J lost 0 bases, and 14 bases lay in between. The V gene's germline CDR1 is LNHDA and CDR2 SQIVND (reference sequence).

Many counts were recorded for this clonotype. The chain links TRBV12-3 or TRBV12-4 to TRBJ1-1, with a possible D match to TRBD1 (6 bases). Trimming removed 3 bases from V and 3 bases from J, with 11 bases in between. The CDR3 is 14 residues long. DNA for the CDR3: TGTGCCAGCAGTTTTCGCCAGGGGTACACTGAAGCTTTCTTT. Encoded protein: CASSFRQGYTEAFF.

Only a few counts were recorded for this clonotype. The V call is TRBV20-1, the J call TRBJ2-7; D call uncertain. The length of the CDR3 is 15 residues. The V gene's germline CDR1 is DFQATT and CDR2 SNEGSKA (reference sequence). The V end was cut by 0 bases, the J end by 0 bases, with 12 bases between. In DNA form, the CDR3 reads TGCAGTGCTAGAGATTTGGAAGGCAGCTCCTACGAGCAGTACTTC. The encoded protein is CSARDLEGSSYEQYF.

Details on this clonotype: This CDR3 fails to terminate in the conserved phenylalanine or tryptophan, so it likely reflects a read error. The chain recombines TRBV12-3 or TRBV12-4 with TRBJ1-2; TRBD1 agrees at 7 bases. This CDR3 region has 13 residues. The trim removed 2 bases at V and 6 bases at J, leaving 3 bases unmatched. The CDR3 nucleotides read TGTGCCAGCAGTTTAAGGGGGCAGGATGGCTACACCCTC. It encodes CASSLRGQDGYTL.

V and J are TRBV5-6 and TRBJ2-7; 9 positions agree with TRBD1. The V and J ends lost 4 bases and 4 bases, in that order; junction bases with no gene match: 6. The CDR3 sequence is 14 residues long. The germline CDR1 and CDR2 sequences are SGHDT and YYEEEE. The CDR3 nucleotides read TGTGCCAGCAGCCGGGACAGGGAAGTGTACGAGCAGTACTTC. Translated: CASSRDREVYEQYF.

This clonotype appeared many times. CDR3 loop: CASSQEDRKDYEQYF. The CDR3 bases are TGCGCCAGCAGCCAAGAGGACAGGAAAGACTACGAGCAGTACTTC. The chain has TRBV4-1 and TRBJ2-7, with TRBD1 matching over 7 bases. V shed 0 bases and J 3 bases; nucleotides not matched to a gene: 5. CDR3 size: 15 residues. Germline-derived CDR1 and CDR2 are MGHRA and YSYEKL.

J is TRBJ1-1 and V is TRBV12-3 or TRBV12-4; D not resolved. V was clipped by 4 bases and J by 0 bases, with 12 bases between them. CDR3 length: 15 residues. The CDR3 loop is CASSYSKVLNTEAFF. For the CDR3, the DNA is TGTGCCAGCAGTTACTCGAAGGTTTTGAACACTGAAGCTTTCTTT.

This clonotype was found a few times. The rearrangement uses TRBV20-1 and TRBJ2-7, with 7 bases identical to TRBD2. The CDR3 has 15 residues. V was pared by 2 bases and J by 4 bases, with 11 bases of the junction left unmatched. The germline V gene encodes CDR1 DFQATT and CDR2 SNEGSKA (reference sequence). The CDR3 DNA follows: TGCAGTGCTAGACCGCCGGGGGGAGCAGGTTACGAGCAGTACTTC. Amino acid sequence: CSARPPGGAGYEQYF.

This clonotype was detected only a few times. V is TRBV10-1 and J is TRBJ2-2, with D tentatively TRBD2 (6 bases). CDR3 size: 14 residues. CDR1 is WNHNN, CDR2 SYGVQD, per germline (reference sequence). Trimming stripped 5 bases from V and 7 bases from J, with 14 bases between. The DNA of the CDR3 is TGCGCCAGCAGTAGAACGGGGGTGGACGGGGAGCTGTTTTTT. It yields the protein CASSRTGVDGELFF.

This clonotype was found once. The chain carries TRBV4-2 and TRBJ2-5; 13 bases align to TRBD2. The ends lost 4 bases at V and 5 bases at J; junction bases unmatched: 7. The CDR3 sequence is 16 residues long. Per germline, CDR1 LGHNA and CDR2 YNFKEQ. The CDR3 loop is CASSRTSGSIIETQYF. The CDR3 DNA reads TGTGCCAGCAGCCGGACTAGCGGGAGTATAATCGAGACCCAGTACTTC.